The 10 T cell receptor beta chains below were found in one sample sequenced in a study of cytomegalovirus exposure and HLA in healthy donors (dated by TCRdb to 2016 to 2017). Libraries were constructed by the immunoSEQ multiplex PCR assay. The multiplex PCR relied on a mix of 60 forward primers for TCR Vbeta segments and 13 reverse primers for TCR Jbeta segments. Drawn from immuneACCESS, this table holds only the in-frame rearrangements with V and J called that TCRdb kept. Clones are partly lost; checked studies trace under half to an unresolved V gene and leave the rest unexplained. This specimen's table enumerates 150,000 to 200,000 clones. 1.3% of the sample belongs to the ten largest clones. The sample comprised PBMCs. The receptors here all came from a woman aged 55-70 years in good health and CMV-seronegative.

The genes are TRBV7-6 and TRBJ1-6, with no clear D. V gave up 0 bases and J gave up 5 bases, with 8 bases separating them. The CDR3 consists of 15 residues. Germline CDR1 reads SGHVS; CDR2 reads FNYEAQ. CDR3 amino acids: CASSLAGGNNSPLHF. CDR3 nucleotide sequence: TGTGCCAGCAGCTTAGCGGGCGGGAATAATTCACCCCTCCACTTT.

As DNA, the CDR3 is TGTGCCAGCAGCACCGCTAGCGTGGGAGAGACCCAGTACTTC. The encoded protein is CASSTASVGETQYF. The chain has TRBV5-6 and TRBJ2-5, with D possibly being TRBD2 (6 bases). The CDR3 has 14 amino acids. The V end lost 4 bases, the J end lost 4 bases, and 14 bases lay between the germline ends. Germline V gene lookup returns CDR1 SGHDT and CDR2 YYEEEE.

J is TRBJ2-5 and V is TRBV7-2, with D maybe TRBD2 (6 bases). Between the trimmed V and J ends, which lost 5 bases and 1 base, there was a span of 11 bases. The CDR3 is made up of 14 amino acids. Germline V gene sequence: CDR1 SGHTA, CDR2 FQGNSA. CDR3 protein: CASSRDWAQETQYF. CDR3 bases: TGTGCCAGCAGCCGGGACTGGGCCCAAGAGACCCAGTACTTC.

This rearrangement joins TRBV15 to TRBJ2-3, with D hard to call. The V end lost 3 bases, the J end lost 5 bases, and 12 bases lay between the germline ends. In germline, CDR1 is LNHNV, CDR2 YYDKDF (reference sequence). The CDR3 consists of 14 residues. CDR3 nucleotide sequence: TGTGCCACCAGCAGGGCCTTCGCAGGAGATACGCAGTATTTT. Protein sequence: CATSRAFAGDTQYF.

The chain combines TRBV5-1 with TRBJ1-2, with a possible D match to TRBD1 (5 bases). The CDR3 runs to 15 residues. Germline lookup yields CDR1 SGHRS and CDR2 YFSETQ. Trimming took 0 bases from V and 2 from J, leaving 11 bases between them. CDR3 sequence: CASSLGHRWNYGYTF. The CDR3 nucleotides are TGCGCCAGCAGCTTGGGTCACAGGTGGAACTATGGCTACACCTTC. Looking up the rest from reference TRBV5-1 and TRBJ1-2 gives the full variable domain: KAGVTQTPRYLIKTRGQQVTLSCSPISGHRSVSWYQQTPGQGLQFLFEYFSETQRNKGNFPGRFSGRQFSNSRSEMNVSTLELGDSALYLCASSLGHRWNYGYTFGSGTRLTVV.

V usage is TRBV18 and J usage is TRBJ2-5, with a tentative D call TRBD1 (5 bases). Germline values: CDR1 KGHSH, CDR2 LQKENI. This CDR3 is built from 13 residues. The ends were cut back, 0 bases at V and 5 bases at J, with 7 bases in the middle. Here the CDR3 DNA reads TGTGCCAGCTCACCACCGGGGCGGGAGACCCAGTACTTC. Its protein is CASSPPGRETQYF.

The chain links TRBV2 to TRBJ1-5; 8 bases are shared with TRBD1. V shed 5 bases and J 6 bases; nucleotides not matched to a gene: 6. Germline CDR1 reads SNHLY; CDR2 reads FYNNEI. CDR3 length: 14 amino acids. Here the CDR3 reads CASSRTGGVQPQHF. In DNA form, the CDR3 reads TGTGCCAGCAGTCGCACAGGGGGGGTTCAGCCCCAGCATTTT.

Regarding this clone: Different DNA sequences within this sample yield the same CDR3. The chain joins TRBV19 to TRBJ1-1, with TRBD1 matching over 7 bases. Germline V gene data show CDR1 as LNHDA and CDR2 as SQIVND (reference sequence). The CDR3 covers 14 residues. The J segment lost 2 bases and the V segment lost 5 bases, leaving 5 bases of the junction unmatched. DNA of the CDR3: TGTGCCAGTAGTCGACAGGGTGGAAACACTGAAGCTTTCTTT. It specifies CASSRQGGNTEAFF.

This chain uses TRBV10-3 with TRBJ2-7, with D hard to call. Trimming left V 4 bases short and J 5 bases short, with 12 bases between. This CDR3 is 13 amino acids long. Germline loops: CDR1 ENHRY, CDR2 SYGVKD. The CDR3: CAISGYSPNEQYF. The DNA of the CDR3 is TGTGCCATCAGTGGGTACTCCCCCAACGAGCAGTACTTC.

V gene TRBV7-3 combines with J gene TRBJ1-5, with no clear D. The CDR3 totals 14 residues. Germline CDR1 reads SGHTA; CDR2 reads FQGTGA. Trimming stripped 1 base from V and 4 bases from J, with 8 bases between. CDR3 region: CASSLRGGNQPQHF. CDR3 bases: TGTGCCAGCAGCTTAAGAGGCGGAAATCAGCCCCAGCATTTT.